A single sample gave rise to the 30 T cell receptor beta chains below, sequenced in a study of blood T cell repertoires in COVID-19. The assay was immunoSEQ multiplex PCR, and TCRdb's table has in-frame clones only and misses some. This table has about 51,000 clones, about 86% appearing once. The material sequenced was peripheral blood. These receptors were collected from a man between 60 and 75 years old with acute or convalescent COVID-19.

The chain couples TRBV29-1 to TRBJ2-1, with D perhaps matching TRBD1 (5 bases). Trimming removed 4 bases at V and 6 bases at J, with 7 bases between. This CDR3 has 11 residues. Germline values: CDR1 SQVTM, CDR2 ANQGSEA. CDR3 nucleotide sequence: TGCAGCGTTGGACAGATCAATGAGCAGTTCTTC. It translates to CSVGQINEQFF.

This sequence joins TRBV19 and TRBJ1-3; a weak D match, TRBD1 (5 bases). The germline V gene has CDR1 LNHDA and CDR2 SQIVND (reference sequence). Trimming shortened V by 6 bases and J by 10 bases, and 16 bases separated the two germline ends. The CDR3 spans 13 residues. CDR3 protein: CASSDIGAGTIYF. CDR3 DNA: TGTGCCAGTAGCGACATCGGGGCGGGGACCATATATTTT. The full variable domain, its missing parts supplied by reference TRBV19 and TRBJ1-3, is DGGITQSPKYLFRKEGQNVTLSCEQNLNHDAMYWYRQDPGQGLRLIYYSQIVNDFQKGDIAEGYSVSREKKESFPLTVTSAQKNPTAFYLCASSDIGAGTIYFGEGSWLTVV.

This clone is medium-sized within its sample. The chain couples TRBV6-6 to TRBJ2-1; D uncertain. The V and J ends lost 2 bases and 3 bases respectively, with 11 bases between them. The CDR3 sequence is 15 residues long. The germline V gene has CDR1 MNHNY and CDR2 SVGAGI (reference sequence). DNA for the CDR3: TGTGCCAGCAGTTACGAGCTAGGAAGCTACAATGAGCAGTTCTTC. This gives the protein CASSYELGSYNEQFF.

The CDR3 DNA reads as TGTGCCAGCAGCCTACAGGTCAGCTCTGGAAACACCATATATTTT. It is translated as CASSLQVSSGNTIYF. The chain combines TRBV7-2 with TRBJ1-3; the D gene is possibly TRBD1 (5 bases). There are 15 residues in the CDR3. Trimming stripped 5 bases from V and 0 bases from J, with 11 bases between. Germline CDR1 SGHTA, CDR2 FQGNSA.

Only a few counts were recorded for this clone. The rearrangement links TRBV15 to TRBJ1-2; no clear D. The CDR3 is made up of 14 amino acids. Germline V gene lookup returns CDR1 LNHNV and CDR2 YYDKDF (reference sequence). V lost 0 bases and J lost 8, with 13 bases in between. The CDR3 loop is CATSRDDPHEGYTF. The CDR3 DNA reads TGTGCCACCAGCAGAGATGATCCCCATGAGGGCTACACCTTC. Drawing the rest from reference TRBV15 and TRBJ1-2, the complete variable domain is DAMVIQNPRYQVTQFGKPVTLSCSQTLNHNVMYWYQQKSSQAPKLLFHYYDKDFNNEADTPDNFQSRRPNTSFCFLDIRSPGLGDTAMYLCATSRDDPHEGYTFGSGTRLTVV.

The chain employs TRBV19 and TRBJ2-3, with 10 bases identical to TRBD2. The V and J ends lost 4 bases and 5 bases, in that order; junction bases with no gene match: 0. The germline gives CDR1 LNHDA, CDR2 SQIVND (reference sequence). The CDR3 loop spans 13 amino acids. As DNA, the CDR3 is TGTGCCAGTAGTAAGCGGGAGGGAGATACGCAGTATTTT. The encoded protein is CASSKREGDTQYF. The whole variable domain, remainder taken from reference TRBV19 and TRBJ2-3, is DGGITQSPKYLFRKEGQNVTLSCEQNLNHDAMYWYRQDPGQGLRLIYYSQIVNDFQKGDIAEGYSVSREKKESFPLTVTSAQKNPTAFYLCASSKREGDTQYFGPGTRLTVL.

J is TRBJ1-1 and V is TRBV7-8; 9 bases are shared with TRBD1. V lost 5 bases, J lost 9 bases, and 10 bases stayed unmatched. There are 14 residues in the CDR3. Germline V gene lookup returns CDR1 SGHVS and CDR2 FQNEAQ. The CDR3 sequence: CASSTGTGLLKAFF. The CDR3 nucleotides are TGTGCCAGCAGCACCGGGACAGGGTTGTTGAAAGCTTTCTTT.

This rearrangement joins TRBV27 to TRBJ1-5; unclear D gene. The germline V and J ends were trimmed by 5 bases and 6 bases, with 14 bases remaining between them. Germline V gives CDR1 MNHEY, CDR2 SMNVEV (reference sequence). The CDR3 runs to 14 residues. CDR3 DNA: TGTGCCAGCAGTCGAGTTGGCGGCGGTCAGCCCCAGCATTTT. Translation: CASSRVGGGQPQHF.

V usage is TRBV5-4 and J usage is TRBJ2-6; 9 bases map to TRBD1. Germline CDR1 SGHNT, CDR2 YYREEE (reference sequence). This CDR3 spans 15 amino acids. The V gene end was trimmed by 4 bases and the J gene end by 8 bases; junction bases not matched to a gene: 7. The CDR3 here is CASSITGTGTNVLTF. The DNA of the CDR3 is TGTGCCAGCAGCATCACCGGGACAGGGACCAACGTCCTGACTTTC.

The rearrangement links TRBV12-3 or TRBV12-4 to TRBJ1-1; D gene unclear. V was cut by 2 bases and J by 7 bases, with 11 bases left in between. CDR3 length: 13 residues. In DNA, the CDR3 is TGTGCCAGCAGTTTAAGGCAGGATCATGAAGCTTTCTTT. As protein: CASSLRQDHEAFF.

The chain's CDR3 is CASSSVGGAENQPQHF. CDR3 coding DNA: TGTGCCAGCAGCTCAGTGGGTGGGGCAGAAAATCAGCCCCAGCATTTT. The chain couples TRBV21-1 to TRBJ1-5; TRBD1 reflects the table's D call only, with no check against the DNA. TRBV21-1 is deemed a pseudogene. The CDR3 is 16 residues long.

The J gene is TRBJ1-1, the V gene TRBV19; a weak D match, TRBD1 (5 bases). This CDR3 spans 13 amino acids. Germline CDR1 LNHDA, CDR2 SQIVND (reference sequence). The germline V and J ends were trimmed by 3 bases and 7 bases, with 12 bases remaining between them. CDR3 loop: CASSMFREGEAFF. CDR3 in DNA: TGTGCCAGTAGTATGTTCAGGGAGGGTGAAGCTTTCTTT.

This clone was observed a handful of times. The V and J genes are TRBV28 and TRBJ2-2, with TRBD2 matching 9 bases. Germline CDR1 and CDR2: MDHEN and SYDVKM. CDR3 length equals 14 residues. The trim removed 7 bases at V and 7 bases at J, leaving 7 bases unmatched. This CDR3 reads CASIFSGSIGELFF. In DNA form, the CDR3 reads TGTGCCAGCATTTTTAGCGGGAGTATCGGGGAGCTGTTTTTT.

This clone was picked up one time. This chain's CDR3 is CASRGRAADTQYF. CDR3 DNA: TGTGCCTCAAGAGGGAGGGCTGCAGATACGCAGTATTTT. The chain combines TRBV28 with TRBJ2-3, with TRBD2 matching 7 bases. Germline V gene sequence: CDR1 MDHEN, CDR2 SYDVKM. The ends lost 11 bases at V and 4 bases at J; junction bases unmatched: 9. The CDR3 extends over 13 amino acids.

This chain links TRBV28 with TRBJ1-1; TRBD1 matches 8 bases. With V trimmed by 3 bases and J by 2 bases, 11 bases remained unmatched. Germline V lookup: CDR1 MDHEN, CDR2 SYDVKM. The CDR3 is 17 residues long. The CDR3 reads CASSLTGQGRFNTEAFF. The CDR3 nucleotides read TGTGCCAGCAGTTTGACCGGACAGGGTAGATTTAACACTGAAGCTTTCTTT.

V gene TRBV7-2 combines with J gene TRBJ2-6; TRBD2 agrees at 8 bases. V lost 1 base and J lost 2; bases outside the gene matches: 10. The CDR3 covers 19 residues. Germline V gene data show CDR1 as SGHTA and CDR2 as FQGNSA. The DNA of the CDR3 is TGTGCCAGCAGCTTAGACGGTGGCGGGGGGAGGACTGGGGCCAACGTCCTGACTTTC. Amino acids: CASSLDGGGGRTGANVLTF.

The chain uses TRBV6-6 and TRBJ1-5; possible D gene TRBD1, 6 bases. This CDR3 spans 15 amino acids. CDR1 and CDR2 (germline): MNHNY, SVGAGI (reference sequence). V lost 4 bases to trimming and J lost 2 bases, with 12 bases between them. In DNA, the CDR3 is TGTGCCAGCAGTTTAGGACAGACTGGCAATCAGCCCCAGCATTTT. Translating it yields CASSLGQTGNQPQHF.

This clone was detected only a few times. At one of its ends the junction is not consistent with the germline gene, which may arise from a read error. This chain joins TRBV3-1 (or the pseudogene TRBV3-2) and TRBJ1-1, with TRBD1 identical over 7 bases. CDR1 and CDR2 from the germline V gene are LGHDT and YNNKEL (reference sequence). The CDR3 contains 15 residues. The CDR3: CASSQVARGNAEAFF. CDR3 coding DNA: TGTGCCAGCAGCCAAGTGGCCAGGGGGAACGCTGAAGCTTTCTTT.

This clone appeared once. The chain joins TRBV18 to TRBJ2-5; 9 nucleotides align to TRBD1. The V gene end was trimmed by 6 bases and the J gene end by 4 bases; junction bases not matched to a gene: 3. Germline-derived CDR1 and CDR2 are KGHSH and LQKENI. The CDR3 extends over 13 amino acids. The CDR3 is CASSRDRAETQYF. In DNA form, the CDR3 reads TGTGCCAGCTCGCGGGACAGGGCAGAGACCCAGTACTTC.

The chain's CDR3 is CASSIGASGGTEAFF. CDR3 sequence (DNA): TGTGCCAGTAGTATAGGGGCCAGCGGGGGTACTGAAGCTTTCTTT. This rearrangement joins TRBV19 to TRBJ1-1; D might be TRBD1 (5 bases). V dropped 1 base and J dropped 5 bases, with 14 bases sitting between them. Germline-derived CDR1 and CDR2 are LNHDA and SQIVND (reference sequence). The CDR3 contains 15 residues.

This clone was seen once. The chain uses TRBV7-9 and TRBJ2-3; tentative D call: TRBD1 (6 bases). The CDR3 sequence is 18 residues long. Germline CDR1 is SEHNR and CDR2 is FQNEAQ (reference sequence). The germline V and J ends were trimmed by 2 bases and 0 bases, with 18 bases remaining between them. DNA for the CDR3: TGTGCCAGCAGCTTACTCACCCGAACAGGGCCCAGCACAGATACGCAGTATTTT. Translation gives CASSLLTRTGPSTDTQYF.

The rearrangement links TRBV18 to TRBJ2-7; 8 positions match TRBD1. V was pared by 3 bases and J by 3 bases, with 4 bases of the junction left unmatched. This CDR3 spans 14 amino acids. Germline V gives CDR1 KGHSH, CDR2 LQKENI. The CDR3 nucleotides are TGTGCCAGCTCACCCGGGACAGGCCTCTACGAGCAGTACTTC. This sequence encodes CASSPGTGLYEQYF.

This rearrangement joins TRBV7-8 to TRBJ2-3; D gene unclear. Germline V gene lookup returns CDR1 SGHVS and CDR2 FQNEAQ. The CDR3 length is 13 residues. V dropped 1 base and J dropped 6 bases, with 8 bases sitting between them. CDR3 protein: CASSLDIGDTQYF. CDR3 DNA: TGTGCCAGCAGCTTAGACATCGGGGATACGCAGTATTTT.

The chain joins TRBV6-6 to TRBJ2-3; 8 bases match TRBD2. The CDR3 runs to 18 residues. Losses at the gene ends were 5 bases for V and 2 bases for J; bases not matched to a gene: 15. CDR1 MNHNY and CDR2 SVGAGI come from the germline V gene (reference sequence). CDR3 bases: TGTGCCAGCAGTCCCTATCAAGTTAGCGGGGCCTACACAGATACGCAGTATTTT. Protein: CASSPYQVSGAYTDTQYF.

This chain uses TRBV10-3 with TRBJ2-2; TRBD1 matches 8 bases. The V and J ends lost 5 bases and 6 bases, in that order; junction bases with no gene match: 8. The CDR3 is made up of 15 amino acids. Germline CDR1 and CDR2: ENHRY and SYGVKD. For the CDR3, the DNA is TGTGCCATCAGTAGAAACCCACAGGGGGCCGGGGAGCTGTTTTTT. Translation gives CAISRNPQGAGELFF.

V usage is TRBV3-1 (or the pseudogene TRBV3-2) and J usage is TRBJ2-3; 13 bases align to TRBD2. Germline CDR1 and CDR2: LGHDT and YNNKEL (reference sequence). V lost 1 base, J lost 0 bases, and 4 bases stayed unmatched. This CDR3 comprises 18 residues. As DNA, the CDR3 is TGTGCCAGCAGCCAAGGACTAGCGGGAGGAACTAGCACAGATACGCAGTATTTT. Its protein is CASSQGLAGGTSTDTQYF.

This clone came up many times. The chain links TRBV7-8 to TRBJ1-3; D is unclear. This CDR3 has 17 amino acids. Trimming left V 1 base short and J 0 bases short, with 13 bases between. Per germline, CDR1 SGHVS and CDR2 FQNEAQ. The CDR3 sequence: CASSLERFSSSGNTIYF. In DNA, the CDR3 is TGTGCCAGCAGCTTAGAAAGGTTCTCTAGCTCTGGAAACACCATATATTTT.

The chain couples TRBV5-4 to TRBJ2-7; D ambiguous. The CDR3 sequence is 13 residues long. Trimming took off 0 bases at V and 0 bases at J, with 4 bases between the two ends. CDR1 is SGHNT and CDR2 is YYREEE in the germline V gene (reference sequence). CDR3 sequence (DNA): TGTGCCAGCAGCTTGGCCAGCTCCTACGAGCAGTACTTC. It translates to CASSLASSYEQYF.

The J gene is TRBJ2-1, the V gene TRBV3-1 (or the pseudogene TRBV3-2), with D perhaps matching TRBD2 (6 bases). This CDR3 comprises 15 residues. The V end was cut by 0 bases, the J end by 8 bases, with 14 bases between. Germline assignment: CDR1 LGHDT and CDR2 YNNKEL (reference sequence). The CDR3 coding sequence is TGTGCCAGCAGCCAAGACCAGGCGGGGTTCGATGAGCAGTTCTTC. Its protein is CASSQDQAGFDEQFF.

The CDR3 protein is CASSSRTGSHTF. DNA for the CDR3: TGTGCCAGCAGCTCCAGGACAGGGAGTCACACCTTC. The chain combines TRBV11-2 with TRBJ1-2; TRBD1 aligns across 8 bases. This CDR3 region has 12 residues. The germline gives CDR1 SGHAT, CDR2 FQNNGV. J was trimmed by 12 bases and V by 4 bases; bases with no gene match: 7. The full variable domain, with the rest looked up from reference TRBV11-2 and TRBJ1-2, is EAGVAQSPRYKIIEKRQSVAFWCNPISGHATLYWYQQILGQGPKLLIQFQNNGVVDDSQLPKDRFSAERLKGVDSTLKIQPAKLEDSAVYLCASSSRTGSHTFGSGTRLTVV.